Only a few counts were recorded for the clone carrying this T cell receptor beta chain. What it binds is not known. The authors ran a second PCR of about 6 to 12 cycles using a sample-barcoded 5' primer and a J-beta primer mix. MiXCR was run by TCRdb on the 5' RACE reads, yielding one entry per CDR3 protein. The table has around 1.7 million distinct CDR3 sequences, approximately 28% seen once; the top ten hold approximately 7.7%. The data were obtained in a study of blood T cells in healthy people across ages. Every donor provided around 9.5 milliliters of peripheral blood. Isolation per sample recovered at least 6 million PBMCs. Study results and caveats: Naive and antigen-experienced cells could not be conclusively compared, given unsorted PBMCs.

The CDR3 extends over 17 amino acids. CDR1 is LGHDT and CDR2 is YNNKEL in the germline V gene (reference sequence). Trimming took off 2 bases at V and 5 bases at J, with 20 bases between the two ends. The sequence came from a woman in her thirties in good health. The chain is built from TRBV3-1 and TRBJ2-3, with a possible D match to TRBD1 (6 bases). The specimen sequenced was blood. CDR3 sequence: CASSQRAGTLSLDTQYF. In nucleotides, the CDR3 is TGTGCCAGCAGCCAAAGGGCTGGGACACTAAGTCTAGATACGCAGTATTTT.